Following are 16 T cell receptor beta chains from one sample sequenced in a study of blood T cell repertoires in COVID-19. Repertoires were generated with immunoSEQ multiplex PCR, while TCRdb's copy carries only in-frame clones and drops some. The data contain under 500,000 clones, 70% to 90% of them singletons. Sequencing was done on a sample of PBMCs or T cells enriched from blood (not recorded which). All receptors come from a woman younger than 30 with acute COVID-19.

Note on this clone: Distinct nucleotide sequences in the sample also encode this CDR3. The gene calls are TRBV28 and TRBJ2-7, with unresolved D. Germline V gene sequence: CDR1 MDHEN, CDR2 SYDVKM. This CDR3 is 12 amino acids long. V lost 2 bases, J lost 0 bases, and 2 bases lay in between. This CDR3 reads CASSLLSYEQYF. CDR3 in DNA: TGTGCCAGCAGTTTACTCTCCTACGAGCAGTACTTC.

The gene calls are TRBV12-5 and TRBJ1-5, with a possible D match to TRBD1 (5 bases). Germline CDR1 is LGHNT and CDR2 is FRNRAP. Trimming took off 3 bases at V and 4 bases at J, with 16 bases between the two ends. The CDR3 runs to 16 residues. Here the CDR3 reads CASGLKVGGGNQPQHF. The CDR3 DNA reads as TGTGCTAGTGGTTTAAAAGTCGGGGGTGGGAATCAGCCCCAGCATTTT.

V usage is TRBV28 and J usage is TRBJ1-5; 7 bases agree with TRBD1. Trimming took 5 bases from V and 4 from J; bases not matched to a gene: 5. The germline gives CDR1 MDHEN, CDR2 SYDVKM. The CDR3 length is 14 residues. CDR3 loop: CASSQKDRNQPQHF. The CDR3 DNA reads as TGTGCCAGCAGTCAAAAGGACAGGAATCAGCCCCAGCATTTT.

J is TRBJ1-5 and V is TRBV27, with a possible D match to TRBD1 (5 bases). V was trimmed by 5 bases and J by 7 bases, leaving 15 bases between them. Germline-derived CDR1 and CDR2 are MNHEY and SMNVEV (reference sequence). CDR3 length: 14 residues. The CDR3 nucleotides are TGTGCCAGCAGTCCGCAGGGAGGTGGCCAGCCCCAGCATTTT. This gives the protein CASSPQGGGQPQHF.

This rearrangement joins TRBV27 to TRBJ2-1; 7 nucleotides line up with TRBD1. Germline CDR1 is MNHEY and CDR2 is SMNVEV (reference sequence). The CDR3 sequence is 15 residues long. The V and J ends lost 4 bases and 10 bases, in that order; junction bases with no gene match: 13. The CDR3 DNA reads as TGTGCCAGCAGTTCACCCGGGACAGCGTCCCAAGAGCAGTTCTTC. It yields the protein CASSSPGTASQEQFF.

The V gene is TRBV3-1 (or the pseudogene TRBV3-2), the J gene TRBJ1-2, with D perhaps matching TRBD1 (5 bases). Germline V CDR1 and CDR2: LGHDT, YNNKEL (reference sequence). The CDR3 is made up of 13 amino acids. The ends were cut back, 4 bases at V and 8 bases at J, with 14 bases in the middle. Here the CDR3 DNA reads TGTGCCAGCAGCCGCGGGACTACTCAGGGCTACACCTTC. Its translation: CASSRGTTQGYTF.

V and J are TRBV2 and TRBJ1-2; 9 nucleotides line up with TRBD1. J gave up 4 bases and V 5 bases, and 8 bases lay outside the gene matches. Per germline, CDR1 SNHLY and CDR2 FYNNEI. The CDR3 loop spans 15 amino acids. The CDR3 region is CASSPTRTGVYGYTF. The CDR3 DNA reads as TGTGCCAGCAGTCCCACCCGGACAGGGGTCTATGGCTACACCTTC.

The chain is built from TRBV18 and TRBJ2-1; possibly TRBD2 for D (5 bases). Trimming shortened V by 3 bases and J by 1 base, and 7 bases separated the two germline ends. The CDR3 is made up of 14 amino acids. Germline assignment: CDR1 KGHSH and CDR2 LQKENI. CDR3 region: CASSPGVSYNEQFF. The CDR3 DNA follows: TGTGCCAGCTCACCGGGAGTTTCCTACAATGAGCAGTTCTTC.

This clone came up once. The chain's CDR3 is CASSQEHGALNEKLFF. CDR3 DNA sequence: TGCGCCAGCAGCCAAGAACATGGAGCCCTGAATGAAAAACTGTTTTTT. The chain recombines TRBV4-1 with TRBJ1-4; no firm D call. The germline V and J ends were trimmed by 0 bases and 5 bases, with 13 bases remaining between them. Germline V gene data show CDR1 as MGHRA and CDR2 as YSYEKL. The CDR3 extends over 16 amino acids.

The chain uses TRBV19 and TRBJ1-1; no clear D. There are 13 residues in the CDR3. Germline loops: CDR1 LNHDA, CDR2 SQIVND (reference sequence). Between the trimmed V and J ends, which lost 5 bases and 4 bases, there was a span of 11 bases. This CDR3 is CASSFIGSTEAFF. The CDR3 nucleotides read TGTGCCAGTAGTTTCATAGGGAGCACTGAAGCTTTCTTT.

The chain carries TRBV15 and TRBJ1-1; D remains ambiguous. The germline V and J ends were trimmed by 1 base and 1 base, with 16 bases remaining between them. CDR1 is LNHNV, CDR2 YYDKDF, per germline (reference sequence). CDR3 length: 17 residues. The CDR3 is CATSRARSVIENTEAFF. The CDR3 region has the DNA TGTGCCACCAGCAGAGCTCGGTCTGTAATCGAGAACACTGAAGCTTTCTTT.

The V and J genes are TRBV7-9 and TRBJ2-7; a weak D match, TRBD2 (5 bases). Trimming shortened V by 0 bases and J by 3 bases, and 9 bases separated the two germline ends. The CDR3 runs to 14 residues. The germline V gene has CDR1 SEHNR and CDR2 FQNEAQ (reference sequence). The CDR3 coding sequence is TGTGCCAGCAGCTTAGCGCGTGAGGGCTACGAGCAGTACTTC. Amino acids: CASSLAREGYEQYF.

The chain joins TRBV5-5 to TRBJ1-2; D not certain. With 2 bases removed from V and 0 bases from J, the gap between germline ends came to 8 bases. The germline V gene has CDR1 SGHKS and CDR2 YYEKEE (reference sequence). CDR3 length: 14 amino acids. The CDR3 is CASSFTEPNYGYTF. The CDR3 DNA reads TGTGCCAGCAGCTTCACAGAGCCTAACTATGGCTACACCTTC.

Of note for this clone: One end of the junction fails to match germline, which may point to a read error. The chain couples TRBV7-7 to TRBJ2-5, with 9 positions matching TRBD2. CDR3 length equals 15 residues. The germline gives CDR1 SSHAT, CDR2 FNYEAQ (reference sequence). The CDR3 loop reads CASSPTSGGQETQYF. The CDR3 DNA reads TGTGCTAGCAGCCCGACTAGCGGAGGACAAGAGACCCAGTACTTC.

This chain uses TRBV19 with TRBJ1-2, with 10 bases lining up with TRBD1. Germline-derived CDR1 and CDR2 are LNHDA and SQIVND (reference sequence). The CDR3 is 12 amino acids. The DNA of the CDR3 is TGTGCGACAGGGGGCGGAAACTATGGCTACACCTTC. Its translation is CATGGGNYGYTF.

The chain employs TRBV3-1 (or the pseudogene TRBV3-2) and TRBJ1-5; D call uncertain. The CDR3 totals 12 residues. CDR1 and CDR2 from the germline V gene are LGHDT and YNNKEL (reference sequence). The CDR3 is CAVGNLNQPQHF. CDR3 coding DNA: TGTGCTGTGGGCAACCTCAATCAGCCCCAGCATTTT.